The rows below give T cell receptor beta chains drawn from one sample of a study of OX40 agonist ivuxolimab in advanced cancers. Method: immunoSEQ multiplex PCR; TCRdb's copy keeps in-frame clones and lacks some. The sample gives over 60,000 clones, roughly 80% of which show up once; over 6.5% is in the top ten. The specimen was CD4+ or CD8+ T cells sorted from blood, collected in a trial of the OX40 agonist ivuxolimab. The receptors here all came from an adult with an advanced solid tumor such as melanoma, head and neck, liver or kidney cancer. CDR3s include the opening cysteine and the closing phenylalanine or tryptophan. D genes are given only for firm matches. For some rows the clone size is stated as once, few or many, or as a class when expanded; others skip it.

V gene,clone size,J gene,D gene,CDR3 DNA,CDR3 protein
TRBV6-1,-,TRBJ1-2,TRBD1,TGTGCCAGCAGTATCGACAGGGGATTTGGCTACACCTTC,CASSIDRGFGYTF
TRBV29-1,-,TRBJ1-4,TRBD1,TGCAGCGTTGAAGATCAGGGGGCTGATGAAAAACTGTTTTTT,CSVEDQGADEKLFF
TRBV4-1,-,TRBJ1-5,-,TGCGCCAGCAGCCGCGGTGGGGTCAGTAGTAGTGTTCAGCCCCAGCATTTT,CASSRGGVSSSVQPQHF
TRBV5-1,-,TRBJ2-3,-,TGCGCCAGCAGCTTGGGGCCTACAGATACGCAGTATTTT,CASSLGPTDTQYF
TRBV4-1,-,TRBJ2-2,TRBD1,TGCGCCAGCAGCCAAGATATCCGGGACAGGGCTCCCGGGGAGCTGTTTTTT,CASSQDIRDRAPGELFF
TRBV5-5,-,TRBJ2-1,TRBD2,TGTGCCAGCAGCTTTGGACTAGCGGGAGCGTCCTACAATGAGCAGTTCTTC,CASSFGLAGASYNEQFF
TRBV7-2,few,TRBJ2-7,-,TGTGCCAGCAGCTTAGTAAGTAGGGTATACGAGCAGTACTTC,CASSLVSRVYEQYF
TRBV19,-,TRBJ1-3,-,TGTGCCAGTAGTACCCTAAACTCTGGAAACACCATATATTTT,CASSTLNSGNTIYF
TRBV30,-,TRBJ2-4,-,TGTGCCTGGAGTGCCCTCCGGGCCCGGGACAACCTAGCCAAAAACATTCAGTACTTC,CAWSALRARDNLAKNIQYF
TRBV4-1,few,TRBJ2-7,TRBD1,TGCGCCAGCAGCCAGGAGCCGGGACAGCTTGTGCAGCAGTACTTC,CASSQEPGQLVQQYF
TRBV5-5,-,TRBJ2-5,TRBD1,TGTGCCAGCTTTCTGCAGGGGGCCCCCCAAGAGACCCAGTACTTC,CASFLQGAPQETQYF
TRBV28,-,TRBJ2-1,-,TGTGCCAGCAGTGGCGGGGCAAACTACAATGAGCAGTTCTTC,CASSGGANYNEQFF
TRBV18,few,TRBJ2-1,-,TGTGCCAGCTCATCAGTTCCAGGACAGGGAGGGAATGAGCAGTTCTTC,CASSSVPGQGGNEQFF
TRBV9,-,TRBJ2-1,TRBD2,TGTGCCAGCAGCAGGACTAGCGGAATATACAATGAGCAGTTCTTC,CASSRTSGIYNEQFF
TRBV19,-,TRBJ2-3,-,TGTGCCAGGGGAGATACGCAGTATTTT,CARGDTQYF
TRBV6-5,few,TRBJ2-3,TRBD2,TGTGCCAGCAGTTACTCGTCACTAGCGGGCACAGATACGCAGTATTTT,CASSYSSLAGTDTQYF
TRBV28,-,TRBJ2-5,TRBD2,TGTGCCAGCAGTCCCGTAGCGGGTCGGGTAGTCGCCCAGTACTTC,CASSPVAGRVVAQYF
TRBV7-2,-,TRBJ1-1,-,TGTGCCAGCAGCGCGGGTGGAATAACTGAAGCTTTCTTT,CASSAGGITEAFF
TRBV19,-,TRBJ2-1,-,TGTGCCAGTAGTACTGGGACTGACAGCTCCTACAATGAGCAGTTCTTC,CASSTGTDSSYNEQFF
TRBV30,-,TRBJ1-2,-,TGTGCCTGGAGGGCACAAGGGGGAAATGGCTACACCTTC,CAWRAQGGNGYTF
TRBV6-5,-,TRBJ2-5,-,TGTGCCAGCAGTTACTCATGGCAGGAAGAGACCCAGTACTTC,CASSYSWQEETQYF
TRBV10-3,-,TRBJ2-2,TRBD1,TGTGCCATCAGTCCACCCCCGGGACAGGGGGCCGGGGAGCTGTTTTTT,CAISPPPGQGAGELFF
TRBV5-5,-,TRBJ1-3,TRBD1,TGTGCCAGCAGCTACGAGACAGGGAACCCCACCATATATTTT,CASSYETGNPTIYF
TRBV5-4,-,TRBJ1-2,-,TGTGCCAGCAGCGTAGACAGCAACTATGGCTACACCTTC,CASSVDSNYGYTF
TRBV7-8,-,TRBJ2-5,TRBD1,TGTGCCAGCAGCTTAGACAGGGGGCTACAGCCCCAGTACTTC,CASSLDRGLQPQYF
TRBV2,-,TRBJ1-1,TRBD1,TGTGCCAGCGCGGGACAGGGGGCGTACACTGAAGCTTTCTTT,CASAGQGAYTEAFF
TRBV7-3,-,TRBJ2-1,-,TGTGCCAGCAGCTTAAATAGCGTCCCCGCTTACAATGAGCAGTTCTTC,CASSLNSVPAYNEQFF
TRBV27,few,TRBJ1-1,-,TGTGCCAGCAGTTTGGAGGGGAGGTCCACTGAAGCTTTCTTT,CASSLEGRSTEAFF
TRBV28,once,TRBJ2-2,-,TGTGCCAGCAGTCGTCGGCGCGGCATCAGCACCGGGGAGCTGTTTTTT,CASSRRRGISTGELFF
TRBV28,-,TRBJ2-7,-,TGTGCCAGCATACGGGACACCTACGAGCAGTACTTC,CASIRDTYEQYF
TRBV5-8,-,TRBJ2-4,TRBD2,TGTGCCAGCAGCCGGAGCGGGAGCTGGGGAAACATTCAGTACTTC,CASSRSGSWGNIQYF
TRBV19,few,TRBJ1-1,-,TGTGCCAGTAGTATGCTAAACACTGAAGCTTTCTTT,CASSMLNTEAFF
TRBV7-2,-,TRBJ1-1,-,TGTGCCAGCAGCTTCGACCGGGCTTTCTTT,CASSFDRAFF
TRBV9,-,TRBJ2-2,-,TGTGCCAGCAGCGTAGTGGGCAGATCCGGGGAGCTGTTTTTT,CASSVVGRSGELFF
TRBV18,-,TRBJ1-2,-,TGTGCCAGCTCACCACCGTACACCGATTATGGCTACACCTTC,CASSPPYTDYGYTF
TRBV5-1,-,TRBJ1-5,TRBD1,TGCGCCAGCAGCTCTACAGGGGCGAGCAATCAGCCCCAGCATTTT,CASSSTGASNQPQHF
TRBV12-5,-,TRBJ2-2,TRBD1,TGTGCTAGTGCCCTCCTTTCGGGACAGGTTGGAACCGGGGAGCTGTTTTTT,CASALLSGQVGTGELFF
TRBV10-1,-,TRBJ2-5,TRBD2,TGCGCCAGCAGTGCCTCTAGCGGGGGTTGGGAGACCCAGTACTTC,CASSASSGGWETQYF
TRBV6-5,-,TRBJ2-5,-,TGTGCCAGCAAGAACAGGGATCGAGAGACCCAGTACTTC,CASKNRDRETQYF
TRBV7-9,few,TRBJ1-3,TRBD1,TGTGCCAGCAGCTTACGAGAGACAGGGGTGGATTTT,CASSLRETGVDF
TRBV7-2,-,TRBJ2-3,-,TGTGCCAGCAGCTTAGGTCCCCAAGATACGCAGTATTTT,CASSLGPQDTQYF
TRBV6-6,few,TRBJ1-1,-,TGTGCCAGCAGTTACAAGGGTGAAGCTTTCTTT,CASSYKGEAFF
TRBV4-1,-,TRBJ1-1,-,TGCGCCAGCAGCCAAGAGTTAAGGGGAACTGAAGCTTTCTTT,CASSQELRGTEAFF
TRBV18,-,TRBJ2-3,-,TGTGCCAGCTCACTTAGCACAGATACGCAGTATTTT,CASSLSTDTQYF
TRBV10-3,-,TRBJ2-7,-,TGTGCCATCAGGCCTCGACAGGGGAGGGACTACGAGCAGTACTTC,CAIRPRQGRDYEQYF
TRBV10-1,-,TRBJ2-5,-,TGCGCCAGCAGTGACCGCGGGACAGCCCAAGAGACCCAGTACTTC,CASSDRGTAQETQYF
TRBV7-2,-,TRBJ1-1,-,TGTGCCAGCAGCTTAGATCTCGACAGAGCGGACACTGAAGCTTTCTTT,CASSLDLDRADTEAFF
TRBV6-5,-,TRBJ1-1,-,TGTGCCAGCAGTTACTCAGGAGATAACACTGAAGCTTTCTTT,CASSYSGDNTEAFF
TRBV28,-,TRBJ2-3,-,TGTGCCAGCAGTTTATTAGGACCCCTACAAGGCACAGATACGCAGTATTTT,CASSLLGPLQGTDTQYF
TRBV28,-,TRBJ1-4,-,TGTGCCAGCAGTTTATCAGCGCGGGACCCAAGATCGACTAATGAAAAACTGTTTTTT,CASSLSARDPRSTNEKLFF
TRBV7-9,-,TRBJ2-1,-,TGTGCCAGCAGCTTAGCTTCTAGTAGCACGGGCGATGAGCAGTTCTTC,CASSLASSSTGDEQFF
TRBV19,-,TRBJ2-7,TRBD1,TGTGCCAGTAGTACGGGACAGCCCTACGAGCAGTACTTC,CASSTGQPYEQYF
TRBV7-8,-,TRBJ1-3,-,TGTGCCAGCAGCTTAGAGGGGGTGCAGTCTGGAAACACCATATATTTT,CASSLEGVQSGNTIYF